The present TCR beta chain was sequenced within a study of CD8 T cells in Susac syndrome. This CDR3 has 15 amino acids. With 1 base clipped from V and 5 bases from J, the junction kept 6 bases outside the gene matches. Germline V gene sequence: CDR1 LNHDA, CDR2 SQIVND (reference sequence). FACS enriched CD8+ TEMRA cells, while bulk CD8+ and CD4+ were negatively isolated. Only one count was recorded for this clonotype. Reverse transcription of about 0.45 to 1 ug RNA was performed with random hexamers. Across 54 Vbeta and 13 Jbeta, immunoSEQ multiplex PCR amplified TCR beta CDR3. TCRdb passed the immunoSEQ multiplex PCR reads through MiXCR, listing each CDR3 protein once. The table includes tens of thousands of distinct CDR3 sequences, around 96% detected once.

The rearrangement links TRBV19 to TRBJ2-3; 7 bases agree with TRBD2. The sequence came from a human donor with multiple sclerosis. The sequencing input was CD4+ T cells from PBMCs. The CDR3 sequence: CASSIGTSFGDTQYF. In DNA, the CDR3 is TGTGCCAGTAGTATAGGGACTAGTTTCGGAGATACGCAGTATTTT.